These T cell receptor beta chains were read from a single sample in a study of tumor-infiltrating lymphocytes in localized non-small cell lung cancer. The repertoire was sequenced with immunoSEQ multiplex PCR; TCRdb's copy has only in-frame clones and lacks some. The sample comprises 10,000 to 15,000 clones, around 68% of which are singletons, and more than 7.5% rests with the top ten. Sequences were obtained from lung tumor tissue. These receptors all come from a human donor with non-small cell lung cancer. Each CDR3 is given with its conserved first and last residue. The D gene is left open where the match is weak. Clone size is shown for a subset of rows, as once, few, many or a class of expanded clone.

few | TRBJ2-5 | TRBV19 | NA | CASSIVDTETQYF | TGTGCCAGTAGTATCGTAGATACAGAGACCCAGTACTTC
few | TRBJ2-5 | TRBV29-1 | NA | CSVEALLQETQYF | TGCAGCGTTGAAGCCCTTCTCCAGGAGACCCAGTACTTC
NA | TRBJ1-4 | TRBV7-2 | NA | CASSRTTGNNEKLFF | TGTGCCAGCAGCAGAACGACGGGAAATAATGAAAAACTGTTTTTT
NA | TRBJ1-4 | TRBV7-9 | NA | CASSSRVATNEKLFF | TGTGCCAGCAGCTCCAGGGTTGCAACTAATGAAAAACTGTTTTTT
few | TRBJ1-1 | TRBV27 | TRBD1 | CASSLLGTGVNTEAFF | TGTGCCAGCAGTTTACTGGGGACAGGGGTTAACACTGAAGCTTTCTTT
NA | TRBJ1-1 | TRBV7-9 | NA | CASSLGVRVYENTEAFF | TGTGCCAGCAGCTTAGGAGTCAGGGTTTATGAGAACACTGAAGCTTTCTTT
NA | TRBJ1-2 | TRBV19 | NA | CASNRGEAYGYTF | TGTGCCAGCAACCGAGGGGAGGCCTATGGCTACACCTTC
NA | TRBJ2-7 | TRBV6-6 | TRBD2 | CASTTRGGSYEQYF | TGTGCCAGCACTACTCGCGGGGGTTCCTACGAGCAGTACTTC
once | TRBJ1-1 | TRBV10-3 | NA | CASGSRGFNTEAFF | TGTGCCAGCGGCAGCAGGGGTTTTAACACTGAAGCTTTCTTT
NA | TRBJ2-5 | TRBV6-1 | NA | CASRGASQETQYF | TGTGCCAGCAGGGGGGCCAGCCAAGAGACCCAGTACTTC
few | TRBJ2-7 | TRBV2 | NA | CASTRQSYEQYF | TGTGCCAGCACCCGACAGTCCTACGAGCAGTACTTC
NA | TRBJ2-5 | TRBV6-5 | NA | CASSYSQGGRETQYF | TGTGCCAGCAGTTACAGCCAGGGGGGGAGAGAGACCCAGTACTTC
NA | TRBJ1-1 | TRBV14 | NA | CASSQDRLTEAFF | TGTGCCAGCAGCCAAGATCGACTTACTGAAGCTTTCTTT
NA | TRBJ2-1 | TRBV5-1 | NA | CASSLGVGDVASSEQFF | TGCGCCAGCAGCTTGGGGGTAGGGGACGTAGCATCTTCTGAGCAGTTCTTC
NA | TRBJ1-2 | TRBV18 | NA | CASSPRGQNYGYTF | TGTGCCAGCTCACCACGGGGGCAGAACTATGGCTACACCTTC
once | TRBJ1-2 | TRBV29-1 | NA | CSVAGHNNYGYTF | TGCAGCGTTGCAGGGCATAATAACTATGGCTACACCTTC
NA | TRBJ2-2 | TRBV4-2 | NA | CASSRGEVTGELFF | TGTGCCAGCAGCCGGGGGGAGGTCACCGGGGAGCTGTTTTTT
NA | TRBJ2-5 | TRBV4-2 | TRBD2 | CASSQSGGRGRRGETQYF | TGTGCCAGCAGCCAATCTGGCGGGAGGGGCCGAAGGGGAGAGACCCAGTACTTC
NA | TRBJ1-5 | TRBV2 | TRBD1 | CASSEAGTGNQPQHF | TGTGCCAGCAGTGAAGCGGGGACAGGGAATCAGCCCCAGCATTTT
NA | TRBJ2-3 | TRBV6-6 | TRBD1 | CASAQTGVTDTQYF | TGTGCCAGCGCGCAGACAGGGGTAACAGATACGCAGTATTTT
few | TRBJ2-7 | TRBV5-6 | NA | CASSLAFYRDFSYEQYF | TGTGCCAGCAGCTTGGCCTTCTACCGGGACTTCTCCTACGAGCAGTACTTC
few | TRBJ1-1 | TRBV6-4 | TRBD1 | CASSPGQGNTEAFF | TGTGCCAGCTCCCCGGGACAGGGGAACACTGAAGCTTTCTTT
NA | TRBJ1-3 | TRBV7-2 | NA | CASSSRGGNTIYF | TGTGCCAGCAGCTCCCGGGGAGGAAACACCATATATTTT
few | TRBJ1-1 | TRBV9 | TRBD1 | CATDRVATEAFF | TGTGCCACGGACAGGGTGGCCACTGAAGCTTTCTTT
NA | TRBJ2-5 | TRBV29-1 | TRBD2 | CSVEDRRLAGGIMDQYF | TGCAGCGTTGAAGATCGGCGACTAGCGGGAGGTATTATGGACCAGTACTTC
NA | TRBJ1-3 | TRBV5-6 | NA | CASSLGEAAGNTIYF | TGTGCCAGCAGCTTGGGTGAGGCGGCTGGAAACACCATATATTTT
NA | TRBJ2-7 | TRBV27 | NA | CASSRTPKSSYEQYF | TGTGCCAGCAGTCGCACTCCCAAGAGCTCCTACGAGCAGTACTTC
NA | TRBJ2-1 | TRBV2 | NA | CASSEVAAYNEQFF | TGTGCCAGCAGTGAAGTGGCAGCGTACAATGAGCAGTTCTTC
NA | TRBJ2-1 | TRBV7-9 | TRBD2 | CASSFARGGRNEQFF | TGTGCCAGCAGCTTCGCGCGGGGGGGCCGGAATGAGCAGTTCTTC
NA | TRBJ2-7 | TRBV27 | TRBD1 | CASAPRGGERHEQYF | TGTGCCAGCGCCCCGAGAGGGGGCGAGCGCCACGAGCAGTACTTC
few | TRBJ2-7 | TRBV5-4 | TRBD1 | CASSGTSGTGYEQYF | TGTGCCAGCAGCGGGACCTCCGGGACAGGGTACGAGCAGTACTTC
few | TRBJ2-3 | TRBV29-1 | TRBD1 | CSGGQVRGGTDTQYF | TGCAGCGGCGGACAGGTTCGAGGAGGCACAGATACGCAGTATTTT
NA | TRBJ2-3 | TRBV2 | TRBD2 | CASSGLAETDTQYF | TGTGCCAGCAGTGGCCTAGCGGAAACAGATACGCAGTATTTT
NA | TRBJ2-7 | TRBV30 | NA | CAWRGGGYEQYF | TGTGCCTGGAGAGGGGGGGGCTACGAGCAGTACTTC
few | TRBJ1-3 | TRBV6-1 | NA | CASSEAFVSSGNTIYF | TGTGCCAGCAGTGAAGCGTTTGTCAGCTCTGGAAACACCATATATTTT
NA | TRBJ1-1 | TRBV2 | TRBD1 | CASSLGQGRPTEAFF | TGTGCCAGCAGTTTGGGACAGGGCAGACCCACTGAAGCTTTCTTT
few | TRBJ2-1 | TRBV5-1 | TRBD2 | CASSGGLAGGFYLGNEQFF | TGCGCCAGCAGCGGCGGACTAGCGGGAGGTTTTTATCTGGGCAATGAGCAGTTCTTC
NA | TRBJ2-5 | TRBV9 | TRBD2 | CASSVDEGLGGQETQYF | TGTGCCAGCAGCGTAGATGAAGGACTCGGGGGGCAAGAGACCCAGTACTTC
NA | TRBJ1-5 | TRBV6-1 | NA | CASSEWGQSNQPQHF | TGTGCCAGCAGTGAGTGGGGGCAGTCCAATCAGCCCCAGCATTTT
NA | TRBJ1-4 | TRBV7-3 | NA | CASSAEKLFF | TGTGCCAGCAGCGCGGAAAAACTGTTTTTT
NA | TRBJ1-5 | TRBV7-6 | TRBD1 | CASTVGQGRNQPQHF | TGTGCCAGCACCGTCGGACAGGGCCGCAATCAGCCCCAGCATTTT
few | TRBJ1-2 | TRBV6-5 | NA | CASKGERWYGYTF | TGTGCCAGCAAAGGGGAGCGCTGGTATGGCTACACCTTC
NA | TRBJ2-7 | TRBV27 | NA | CASSLEGSRYDEQYF | TGTGCCAGCAGTTTAGAGGGGTCTAGGTACGACGAGCAGTACTTC
NA | TRBJ2-7 | TRBV6-5 | TRBD1 | CASSTGTGSYEQYF | TGTGCCAGCAGTACGGGGACAGGCTCCTACGAGCAGTACTTC
few | TRBJ2-1 | TRBV9 | TRBD2 | CASMPGTTNQGEQFF | TGTGCCAGCATGCCCGGGACTACTAATCAGGGTGAGCAGTTCTTC
NA | TRBJ2-5 | TRBV2 | NA | CASSEPTDHQETQYF | TGTGCCAGCAGTGAACCAACGGATCACCAAGAGACCCAGTACTTC
NA | TRBJ1-1 | TRBV15 | TRBD1 | CATSGQGNTEAFF | TGTGCCACCAGCGGACAGGGGAACACTGAAGCTTTCTTT
few | TRBJ2-1 | TRBV10-2 | NA | CASQDTAEQFF | TGCGCCAGCCAGGACACGGCTGAGCAGTTCTTC
once | TRBJ2-2 | TRBV7-9 | NA | CASSLVASAGELFF | TGTGCCAGCAGCTTGGTGGCTAGCGCCGGGGAGCTGTTTTTT
medium-sized | TRBJ2-7 | TRBV28 | NA | CASSLSVGEQYF | TGTGCCAGCAGTTTATCAGTGGGAGAGCAGTACTTC
few | TRBJ1-1 | TRBV10-3 | TRBD1 | CAISGGQGNTEAFF | TGTGCCATCAGTGGTGGACAGGGCAACACTGAAGCTTTCTTT
NA | TRBJ1-4 | TRBV7-9 | NA | CASSLVQSRPNEKLFF | TGTGCCAGCAGCTTAGTGCAAAGCAGGCCTAATGAAAAACTGTTTTTT
NA | TRBJ1-5 | TRBV5-5 | NA | CASSPSGSTGQPQHF | TGTGCCAGCAGCCCATCCGGGAGCACCGGTCAGCCCCAGCATTTT
once | TRBJ2-2 | TRBV4-1 | NA | CASSQFARAMTGELFF | TGCGCCAGCAGCCAATTTGCCAGGGCTATGACCGGGGAGCTGTTTTTT
NA | TRBJ1-5 | TRBV10-3 | NA | CAISDEYSNQPQHF | TGTGCCATCAGTGACGAGTATAGCAATCAGCCCCAGCATTTT
NA | TRBJ2-3 | TRBV7-2 | TRBD2 | CASSPRRLAAGWRTDTQYF | TGTGCCAGCAGTCCCCGAAGGCTAGCGGCCGGGTGGAGGACAGATACGCAGTATTTT
NA | TRBJ2-1 | TRBV2 | TRBD2 | CAGKTSGLYNEQFF | TGTGCCGGGAAGACTAGCGGGTTATACAATGAGCAGTTCTTC